This TCR beta chain stems from a study of shared clonotypes between healthy human individuals (dated by TCRdb to about 2020). Turning to the overall study: The cohort comprised a couple of women and three men aged 18 to 49 years. To estimate repertoire size and how much clonotype sharing occurs between individuals, the study deeply sequenced the blood TCR repertoires of several healthy adults. Leukapheresis yielded between about 0.85 and 9.5 billion PBMCs per donor. For each donor, CD4 naive and CD4 memory were each given three plates, CD8 naive was given two plates, and CD8 memory was given one plate. Different laboratories and diverse techniques were used to prepare libraries and sequence TCR repertoires, to increase sequencing depth and limit assay-specific biases. The paper's findings and limits, for the study overall: Because the study included only a small number of donors, the genetic and exposure-history diversity represented was limited. Sampling was restricted to blood, and TCR repertoires in tissues likely differ from the TCR repertoires found in blood. Across four donors, about 5.2% of naive CD4, approximately 4% of naive CD8, about 2.3% of memory CD4, and approximately 0.4% of memory CD8 clonotypes were shared. Incomplete sequencing was indicated by rarefaction of sorted-subset datasets, despite the large sequencing depth. Naive subsets generally had larger estimated clonotype richness than memory subsets did. Higher generation probabilities were observed for clonotypes shared by all four sorted-subset donors than for non-shared clonotypes. Pairwise subsampling led to the expectation that sequencing depth would affect the degree of clonotype sharing among donors.

Details on this clone: It lacks a known antigen. Base quality data are lacking; no much larger clone is found one base away.

The V and J ends are trimmed by 6 bases and 7 bases, leaving 12 bases between them. The CDR3 contains 12 residues, cysteine and phenylalanine counted. CDR3 DNA is the only sequence kept; it has 36 bases, read in frame from the first base. Via the germline V gene, CDR1 is SGHTS and CDR2 YDEGEE. Using the deep immunoSEQ assay, TCR CDR3 regions were amplified from genomic DNA by multiplex PCR. For each cell subset, the extracted genomic DNA was distributed evenly across all wells of several immunoSEQ 96-well plates, and each plate served as one replicate. For sorted subsets, around 200 ng genomic DNA, equal to 30,000 to 35,000 T cell genomes, was loaded into each replicate PCR. Purified libraries were measured with a Qubit 3.0 fluorometer, size-checked on a Bioanalyzer 2100, and measured again with the KAPA Library Quantification kit. Each immunoSEQ 96-well plate was sequenced on its own single-read 150-cycle Illumina NextSeq 550 flow cell. As for the original processing: The immunoSEQ output contained only junctional sequences without quality scores, so filtering could not match that applied to full-length reads. Sequences were annotated with PyIR, a Python wrapper for IgBLAST v1.9, and V/J genes and CDR3 were assigned using IMGT germline references. Reads with weak V/J assignments (E-value above 1e-6), missing CDR3, stop codons, out-of-frame junctions, or ambiguous translated residues were removed. V3J clonotypes were defined as sequences sharing an identical inferred V gene, J gene, and CDR3 amino acid sequence. The percentage overlap between two repertoires was calculated by dividing the number of shared unique clonotypes by the size of the smaller repertoire. Repertoire richness was assessed with RTK rarefaction, the Chao1 estimator, and Recon v2.1 estimates of unobserved clonotypes. Generation probabilities were computed with OLGA for all TCRbeta clonotypes obtained by the gDNA method from four donors. The table comes from immuneACCESS by way of TCRdb, which keeps in-frame sequences with V and J called. Part of the clones is missing from these tables; in studies checked, under half for an unresolved V gene and the rest for unknown reasons. V and J calls and clone size are given by that table; D and trimming were obtained from the DNA. This sample lists roughly 500,000 clones; about 96% were detected once. The ten largest clones add up to 0.055% to 0.075% of the sample.

The donors were healthy, HIV-negative adults with no recently reported acute infections or vaccinations. Every donor was a Caucasian adult living in Nashville, Tennessee, USA. Magnetic negative selection was used to enrich CD4+ T cells, after which naive cells were positively selected on CD45RA and the negative fraction became the memory subset. Blood was obtained by leukapheresis, after which PBMCs were separated by Ficoll-Histopaque density gradient centrifugation and cryopreserved in liquid nitrogen vapor phase. Purity and quantity of every magnetically sorted T cell population were checked by analytical flow cytometry. Genomic DNA was isolated from every sorted fraction and measured by UV absorbance on a Nanodrop 2000c.

The chain couples TRBV5-8 to TRBJ2-3; there is no confident call for the D gene. The sequenced material came from naive CD4+ T cells sorted from blood. Reading the label with the study, this specimen's cell subset or site is: CD45RA+ positively selected. The TCR sequence derives from a woman in her thirties in good health. The DNA sequence is as follows: TGTGCCAGCACCCAGTTCAGCTATACGCAGTATTTT. This sequence encodes CASTQFSYTQYF. With the rest looked up from the reference TRBV5-8 and TRBJ2-3 genes rather than sequenced, the full variable domain is EAGVTQSPTHLIKTRGQQATLRCSPISGHTSVYWYQQALGLGLQFLLWYDEGEERNRGNFPPRFSGRQFPNYSSELNVNALELEDSALYLCASTQFSYTQYFGPGTRLTVL.